A single sample gave rise to the 18 T cell receptor beta chains below, sequenced in a study of blood T cells in healthy people across ages. A second PCR of about 7 to 11 cycles used a sample-barcoded 5' primer and a J-beta primer mix. TCRdb fed the 5' RACE reads into MiXCR, producing one record per CDR3 protein. Among around 990,000 distinct CDR3 sequences listed, more than 30% were seen once. The specimen was blood. All receptors come from a man aged 18 to 35 in good health.

There are a few counts of this clonotype. The CDR3 DNA is TGCGCCAGCAGCCAGACTAGCGGGGTGAGCACAGATACGCAGTATTTT. Its protein is CASSQTSGVSTDTQYF. V gene TRBV4-3 combines with J gene TRBJ2-3; 11 nucleotides align to TRBD2. This CDR3 is built from 16 residues. Germline CDR1 reads LGHNA; CDR2 reads YSLEER. Losses at the gene ends were 3 bases for V and 0 bases for J; bases not matched to a gene: 2.

This clonotype has only a few counts. The chain recombines TRBV7-6 with TRBJ2-3, with D possibly being TRBD2 (6 bases). This CDR3 has 16 amino acids. V lost 1 base and J lost 0, with 11 bases in between. Germline CDR1 SGHVS, CDR2 FNYEAQ. As DNA, the CDR3 is TGTGCCAGCAGCTTAGGCGGACTAACTAGCACAGATACGCAGTATTTT. Translating it yields CASSLGGLTSTDTQYF.

This clonotype was recorded only once. This rearrangement joins TRBV12-3 or TRBV12-4 to TRBJ2-3; D tentatively fits TRBD1 or TRBD2 (8 bases each). V lost 4 bases and J 3 bases, leaving 26 bases between the germline ends. This CDR3 region has 19 residues. CDR3 DNA sequence: TGTGCCAGCAGTTCACTGCCAAAACTAGCGGACAGGGAGACAGATACGCAGTATTTT. Its protein product is CASSSLPKLADRETDTQYF.

The chain combines TRBV7-9 with TRBJ2-2, with D hard to call. Germline loops: CDR1 SEHNR, CDR2 FQNEAQ (reference sequence). The CDR3 extends over 13 amino acids. Trimming removed 8 bases at V and 4 bases at J, with 11 bases between. The CDR3 spells CASRRLVTGELFF. The CDR3, as DNA: TGTGCCAGCCGGCGGTTGGTCACCGGGGAGCTGTTTTTT.

This clonotype was seen a few times. The V and J genes are TRBV5-1 and TRBJ2-1; D is unclear. This CDR3 spans 15 amino acids. Trimming cost V 0 bases and J 8 bases, with 15 bases left between them. The germline gives CDR1 SGHRS, CDR2 YFSETQ. Written as DNA, the CDR3 is TGCGCCAGCAGCTTGGATAGGGATAATGGCGATGAGCAGTTCTTC. This codes for CASSLDRDNGDEQFF.

V gene TRBV7-9 combines with J gene TRBJ1-1; the D gene is possibly TRBD1 (6 bases). Germline V gives CDR1 SEHNR, CDR2 FQNEAQ (reference sequence). CDR3 size: 14 residues. The V gene lost 5 bases and the J gene lost 7 bases, with 17 bases spanning the gap. The CDR3 nucleotides are TGTGCCAGCAGCCTAGGGGGTCTCGGCGATGAAGCTTTCTTT. Residues: CASSLGGLGDEAFF.

This sequence joins TRBV3-1 and TRBJ2-3; 9 bases are shared with TRBD2. This CDR3 region has 17 residues. The junction had 11 bases not matched to a gene; V was cut back by 1 base and J by 6 bases. CDR1 LGHDT and CDR2 YNNKEL come from the germline V gene (reference sequence). CDR3 DNA sequence: TGTGCCAGCAGCCAAGCCATCGGGCGGGGGGGTGTCGATACGCAGTATTTT. Protein: CASSQAIGRGGVDTQYF.

This clonotype was observed a handful of times. This chain uses TRBV5-1 with TRBJ2-5; maybe TRBD1 (6 bases). This CDR3 contains 14 residues. Germline values: CDR1 SGHRS, CDR2 YFSETQ. V gave up 4 bases and J gave up 1 base, with 11 bases separating them. CDR3: CASSTGQLQETQYF. The CDR3 DNA follows: TGCGCCAGCAGCACCGGACAGCTCCAAGAGACCCAGTACTTC.

The J gene is TRBJ2-1, the V gene TRBV2; 11 bases line up with TRBD2. The V gene end was trimmed by 2 bases and the J gene end by 10 bases; junction bases not matched to a gene: 7. The CDR3 has 15 amino acids. Germline CDR1 SNHLY, CDR2 FYNNEI. CDR3 sequence reads: CASSERTSGGEEQFF. CDR3 bases: TGTGCCAGCAGTGAACGAACTAGCGGGGGAGAAGAGCAGTTCTTC.

The chain is built from TRBV7-2 and TRBJ2-3; D may be TRBD1 (6 bases). This CDR3 has 14 amino acids. Trimming removed 2 bases at V and 6 bases at J, with 12 bases between. Germline-derived CDR1 and CDR2 are SGHTA and FQGNSA. The CDR3 DNA reads as TGTGCCAGCAGCTTATCCCAGGGGCGTGATACGCAGTATTTT. This encodes CASSLSQGRDTQYF.

Only one count was recorded for this clonotype. The rearrangement joins TRBV9 to TRBJ1-4; the D gene is possibly TRBD1 (5 bases). V lost 0 bases to trimming and J lost 8 bases, with 11 bases between them. Germline assignment: CDR1 SGDLS and CDR2 YYNGEE. The CDR3 loop spans 14 amino acids. The CDR3 DNA follows: TGTGCCAGCAGCGTAGCCGGGGGAGAAGAAAAACTGTTTTTT. Encoded protein: CASSVAGGEEKLFF.

This clonotype has only a few counts. The CDR3: CASSVKGETQYF. In nucleotides, the CDR3 is TGTGCCAGCAGTGTCAAGGGAGAGACCCAGTACTTC. The V call is TRBV2, the J call TRBJ2-5; D is unclear. The germline V gene has CDR1 SNHLY and CDR2 FYNNEI. The CDR3 runs to 12 residues. V gave up 4 bases and J gave up 4 bases, with 7 bases separating them.

This clonotype was seen more than once but under ten times. The rearrangement uses TRBV5-5 and TRBJ2-4; 7 nucleotides agree with TRBD2. CDR1 and CDR2 from the germline V gene are SGHKS and YYEKEE (reference sequence). The CDR3 has 16 amino acids. V lost 1 base, J lost 7 bases, and 11 bases stayed unmatched. The CDR3 is CASSLWGGMDENIQYF. The CDR3 region has the DNA TGTGCCAGCAGCTTGTGGGGGGGGATGGATGAGAACATTCAGTACTTC.

At least ten counts were recorded for this clonotype. CDR3 nucleotides: TGTGCCAGCAGCTTTAGCGGGGGCACCTACAATGAGCAGTTCTTC. It translates to CASSFSGGTYNEQFF. The rearrangement joins TRBV7-2 to TRBJ2-1; TRBD2 aligns across 9 bases. This CDR3 has 15 amino acids. V shed 3 bases and J 2 bases; nucleotides not matched to a gene: 2. Germline values: CDR1 SGHTA, CDR2 FQGNSA.

This clonotype was seen more than once but under ten times. This chain connects TRBV3-1 to TRBJ1-1; D uncertain. Germline lookup yields CDR1 LGHDT and CDR2 YNNKEL (reference sequence). This CDR3 contains 15 residues. V lost 0 bases and J 4 bases, leaving 12 bases between the germline ends. As DNA, the CDR3 is TGTGCCAGCAGCCAAGAGGGAGGAGTGGGCACTGAAGCTTTCTTT. As protein: CASSQEGGVGTEAFF.

The V gene is TRBV6-6, the J gene TRBJ1-2; D is undetermined. The CDR3 has 16 residues. The V gene's germline CDR1 is MNHNY and CDR2 SVGAGI (reference sequence). Trimming stripped 6 bases from V and 4 bases from J, with 21 bases between. The CDR3 loop is CASSQGRTEASYGYTF. CDR3 coding DNA: TGTGCCAGCAGCCAAGGTAGGACGGAAGCCAGCTATGGCTACACCTTC.

The chain has TRBV5-5 and TRBJ2-2; TRBD2 aligns across 10 bases. The CDR3 length is 17 residues. V gave up 4 bases and J gave up 7 bases; unmatched junction bases: 13. Per germline, CDR1 SGHKS and CDR2 YYEKEE (reference sequence). Here the CDR3 reads CASSLHGLAGVFGELFF. CDR3 DNA: TGTGCCAGCAGCCTCCACGGGCTAGCGGGGGTGTTCGGGGAGCTGTTTTTT.

This clonotype was seen only a few times. This chain links TRBV5-1 with TRBJ2-1, with 7 bases lining up with TRBD1. The J segment lost 1 base and the V segment lost 10 bases, leaving 11 bases of the junction unmatched. The germline V gene encodes CDR1 SGHRS and CDR2 YFSETQ. The CDR3 loop spans 15 amino acids. The CDR3 spells CASRNRGVSYNEQFF. CDR3 sequence (DNA): TGCGCCTCCAGGAACAGGGGAGTTTCCTACAATGAGCAGTTCTTC.